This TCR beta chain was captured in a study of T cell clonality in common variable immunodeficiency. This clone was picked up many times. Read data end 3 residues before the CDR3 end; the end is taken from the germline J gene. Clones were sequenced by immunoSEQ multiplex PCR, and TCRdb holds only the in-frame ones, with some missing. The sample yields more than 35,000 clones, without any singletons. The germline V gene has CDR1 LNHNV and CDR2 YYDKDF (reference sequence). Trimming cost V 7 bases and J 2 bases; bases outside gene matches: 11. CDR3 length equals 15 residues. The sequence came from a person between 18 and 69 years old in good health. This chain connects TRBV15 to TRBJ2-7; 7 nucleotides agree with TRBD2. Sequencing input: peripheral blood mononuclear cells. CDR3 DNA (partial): TGTGCCACCACAAAGGAAGCGGGACCCCCCTACGAG. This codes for CATTKEAGPPYE. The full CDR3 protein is CATTKEAGPPYEQYF. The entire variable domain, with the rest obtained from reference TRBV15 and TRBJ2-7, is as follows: DAMVIQNPRYQVTQFGKPVTLSCSQTLNHNVMYWYQQKSSQAPKLLFHYYDKDFNNEADTPDNFQSRRPNTSFCFLDIRSPGLGDTAMYLCATTKEAGPPYEQYFGPGTRLTVT.